The rows below give T cell receptor beta chains drawn from one sample of a study of early T cells in non-severe SARS-CoV-2 infection. MiXCR was run by TCRdb on the 5' RACE reads, yielding one entry per CDR3 protein. The table includes approximately 80,000 distinct CDR3 sequences, approximately 12% detected once. Sequenced sample: whole blood. The receptors originated from an adult who was a healthcare worker with PCR-confirmed SARS-CoV-2 infection or an uninfected control (not recorded which). The CDR3 runs from the conserved cysteine through the conserved F or W. D genes are given only for firm matches. Clone size is not always given. Where it is, it says once, few, many or a class for expanded clones.

DNA | CDR3 | V | size | D | J
TGTGCCAGCAGCTGGTCGATAGCCGAAGCTTTCTTT | CASSWSIAEAFF | TRBV2 | NA | NA | TRBJ1-1
TGCAGTGCCAGACCTGCCATACCTTGCAATGAGCAGTTCTTC | CSARPAIPCNEQFF | TRBV20-1 | NA | NA | TRBJ2-1
TGTGCCAGCAGCTTAGAGTACACGACCCATGAGCAGTTCTTC | CASSLEYTTHEQFF | TRBV7-6 | many | NA | TRBJ2-1
TGTGCCAGCAGCTCTTTGGCCGAGGTCACTGAAGCTTTCTTT | CASSSLAEVTEAFF | TRBV9 | NA | NA | TRBJ1-1
TGTGCCCGTCAGGGGGCGAAGGGGCCTAGCGGGAGCGGGGATACGCAGTATTTT | CARQGAKGPSGSGDTQYF | TRBV2 | few | TRBD2 | TRBJ2-3
TGTGCCAGCAGTCGAGGGGGAAACTATGGCTACACCTTC | CASSRGGNYGYTF | TRBV28 | few | NA | TRBJ1-2
TGCGCCAGCAGCCAAGGGACAGGGCCTGGAAACACCATATATTTT | CASSQGTGPGNTIYF | TRBV4-1 | NA | TRBD1 | TRBJ1-3
TGTGCCAGCAGTTTCAACAGGGGCTCTCCCTATGGCTACACCTTC | CASSFNRGSPYGYTF | TRBV27 | few | TRBD1 | TRBJ1-2
TGTGCCAGTAGTATAGATCCGACGGGGAGCTCCTACGAGCAGTACTTC | CASSIDPTGSSYEQYF | TRBV19 | NA | NA | TRBJ2-7
TGTGCCAGCAGCTTAGGACTAGCGGGAGCAATTGTCACCGGGGAGCTGTTTTTT | CASSLGLAGAIVTGELFF | TRBV7-9 | NA | TRBD2 | TRBJ2-2
TGTGCCAGCAGCCAAGATCTCACGGGGGGCACTGAAGCTTTCTTT | CASSQDLTGGTEAFF | TRBV3-1 | NA | NA | TRBJ1-1
TGTGCCAGCAGCCGGGGTGGGCTCACAGATACGCAGTATTTT | CASSRGGLTDTQYF | TRBV28 | NA | NA | TRBJ2-3
TGTGCCAGCAGCGTAGCCCCCTTGGCAGGGGCCATAGATACGCAGTATTTT | CASSVAPLAGAIDTQYF | TRBV9 | NA | NA | TRBJ2-3
TGTGCGATTAAAGGGACAGGGAGGAGAGGCTACACCTTC | CAIKGTGRRGYTF | TRBV6-5 | few | TRBD1 | TRBJ1-2
TGTGCCAGCAGCAGGGCGGGTACGCAGTATTTT | CASSRAGTQYF | TRBV7-2 | NA | NA | TRBJ2-3
TGCAGTGCTGGGGACAGGTTCGGCACAGATACGCAGTATTTT | CSAGDRFGTDTQYF | TRBV20-1 | many | TRBD1 | TRBJ2-3
TGTGCCAGCTGGGGTGGGGCCAACGTCCTGACTTTC | CASWGGANVLTF | TRBV28 | few | NA | TRBJ2-6
TGCAGCGTTGGGGCGGGAAGCACAGATACGCAGTATTTT | CSVGAGSTDTQYF | TRBV29-1 | few | NA | TRBJ2-3
TGCAGTGCTAGCCCTACCGGGAGGAATTACAATGAGCAGTTCTTC | CSASPTGRNYNEQFF | TRBV20-1 | many | TRBD2 | TRBJ2-1
TGTGCCAGCAGCTTAACGGCGGGACAGGATGGGAGCGAGCAGTACTTC | CASSLTAGQDGSEQYF | TRBV7-3 | many | TRBD1 | TRBJ2-7
TGTGCCAGCAGTTTACTTGTACGGGTATCCGGATCACCCCTCCACTTT | CASSLLVRVSGSPLHF | TRBV28 | NA | NA | TRBJ1-6
TGTGCCAGCAGCTTAGCGCGGACGTGGGACCCCTCCTACGAGCAGTACTTC | CASSLARTWDPSYEQYF | TRBV7-6 | few | NA | TRBJ2-7
TGTGCCAGCAGTTTTAGTGGGGACAGGGACTACGAGCAGTACTTC | CASSFSGDRDYEQYF | TRBV28 | NA | TRBD1 | TRBJ2-7
TGTGCCAGCAGTGAAAATAGGGGGGCACTGTCCTACGAGCAGTACTTC | CASSENRGALSYEQYF | TRBV6-1 | NA | NA | TRBJ2-7
TGTGCCAGCAGCTTAGTACCCGGGGCCACAGGTGGAAACACCATATATTTT | CASSLVPGATGGNTIYF | TRBV7-8 | many | NA | TRBJ1-3
TGTGCCAGCAGGGAGGACAACTGGGGCTACGAGCAGTACTTC | CASREDNWGYEQYF | TRBV25-1 | NA | NA | TRBJ2-7
TGTGCCAGCTCCCACCTAGCCAGCTCTGAAGCTTTCTTT | CASSHLASSEAFF | TRBV18 | many | NA | TRBJ1-1
TGCAGTGCTAGAGATCAGGAGGGAACCCGGTCTAGCTATGGCTACACCTTC | CSARDQEGTRSSYGYTF | TRBV20-1 | NA | NA | TRBJ1-2
TGCGCCAGCAGCCCAGGTCACCTCGGGAATCAGCCCCAGCATTTT | CASSPGHLGNQPQHF | TRBV4-1 | NA | NA | TRBJ1-5
TGTGCCAGTAGTACGATTCCGGGACAGGGAGGTTTGCAGCCCCAGCATTTT | CASSTIPGQGGLQPQHF | TRBV19 | many | TRBD1 | TRBJ1-5
TGTGCCAGCAGTTATAGCGGGAGCATCGATGAGCAGTTCTTC | CASSYSGSIDEQFF | TRBV6-5 | few | TRBD2 | TRBJ2-1
TGTGCCAGCAGTTTAAGGGGCGAGCAGTACTTC | CASSLRGEQYF | TRBV5-4 | many | NA | TRBJ2-7
TGTGCCAGCAGCTTAGAAGCGGGAGAGCTCAATGAGCAGTTCTTC | CASSLEAGELNEQFF | TRBV11-2 | NA | TRBD2 | TRBJ2-1
TGTGCCAGCAGTTGGGGGTGGAACTACGAGCAGTACTTC | CASSWGWNYEQYF | TRBV12-3/TRBV12-4 | NA | NA | TRBJ2-7
TGTGCCAGCAGTCTCCTGACTAGCGGGAGCCGAGAGCAGTACTTC | CASSLLTSGSREQYF | TRBV28 | NA | TRBD2 | TRBJ2-7
TGTGCCAGTAGAATCCGAGCGGGAGGTAGGACAGATACGCAGTATTTT | CASRIRAGGRTDTQYF | TRBV19 | NA | TRBD2 | TRBJ2-3
TGTGCCAGCAGCTTAGGGGGGGCATCCTATAATTCACCCCTCCACTTT | CASSLGGASYNSPLHF | TRBV7-3 | few | NA | TRBJ1-6
TGTGCCAGCAGCTTCGTCAGGGAGAGGTTATCTGGAGCTTTCTTT | CASSFVRERLSGAFF | TRBV7-8 | NA | NA | TRBJ1-1
TGTGCCAGCAGCCCTAAGGGGGAGCGCCAAGAGACCCAGTACTTC | CASSPKGERQETQYF | TRBV3-1 | many | NA | TRBJ2-5
TGCAGCGCCGGACTAGCGGGGTCTTCCTACGAGCAGTACTTC | CSAGLAGSSYEQYF | TRBV29-1 | many | TRBD2 | TRBJ2-7
TGTGCCAGCAGCCTCGGGGCAGTGGGACTCTCAACCGGGGAGCTGTTTTTT | CASSLGAVGLSTGELFF | TRBV7-2 | few | NA | TRBJ2-2
TGCAGGGGGGGACAGGTTAACTATGGCTACACCTTC | CRGGQVNYGYTF | TRBV20-1 | many | TRBD1 | TRBJ1-2
TGCGCCAGCAGCTTGGGGTATAACTATGGCTACACCTTC | CASSLGYNYGYTF | TRBV5-1 | few | NA | TRBJ1-2
TGTGCCAGCAGTCCACAGCGCTACGAGCAGTACTTC | CASSPQRYEQYF | TRBV6-4 | few | NA | TRBJ2-7
TGTGCCAGCAGTTTAGGTGGGGAGAAAAACATTCAGTACTTC | CASSLGGEKNIQYF | TRBV27 | many | NA | TRBJ2-4
TGTGCCAGCAGTCAGGGACAGGGGGCGAACACTGAAGCTTTCTTT | CASSQGQGANTEAFF | TRBV27 | NA | TRBD1 | TRBJ1-1
TGCAGTGCCCCGGGGACAGGGGTAGAAAAACTGTTTTTT | CSAPGTGVEKLFF | TRBV20-1 | NA | TRBD1 | TRBJ1-4
TGCGCCAGCAGCTTGGCGGGAAACACCGGGGAGCTGTTTTTT | CASSLAGNTGELFF | TRBV5-1 | NA | NA | TRBJ2-2
TGCAGCGCTGCGGACCCTAGAGATGAGCAGTTCTTC | CSAADPRDEQFF | TRBV29-1 | few | NA | TRBJ2-1
TGTGCCAGCAGTTCAGGACTAGCGGGAGGGGAAGAGACCCAGTACTTC | CASSSGLAGGEETQYF | TRBV28 | NA | TRBD2 | TRBJ2-5
TGTGCCAGCAGCTTTCCGTTAGGAGCGGGAGTCGGGATCGGCTCCTACAATGAGCAGTTCTTC | CASSFPLGAGVGIGSYNEQFF | TRBV11-2 | many | TRBD2 | TRBJ2-1
TGTGCCAGCAGCTTAATCGGGCCAGGGGGGAATCAGCCCCAGCATTTT | CASSLIGPGGNQPQHF | TRBV7-2 | few | TRBD1 | TRBJ1-5
TGTGCCAGCAGCCCCCCCGGGTCCTATAATTCACCCCTCCACTTT | CASSPPGSYNSPLHF | TRBV28 | NA | NA | TRBJ1-6
TGCGCCAGCAGGGAGGGAACTAGCACAGATACGCAGTATTTT | CASREGTSTDTQYF | TRBV5-1 | few | NA | TRBJ2-3
TGTGCCAGCAGGGCCCTAGCGGGACTCGACGAGCAGTACTTC | CASRALAGLDEQYF | TRBV6-6 | NA | TRBD2 | TRBJ2-7
TGTGCCAGTTACATGACCCCACAGATGAACACTGAAGCTTTCTTT | CASYMTPQMNTEAFF | TRBV18 | few | NA | TRBJ1-1
TGTGCCACCTCGATCGGGACTAGCGGGGACGAGCAGTACTTC | CATSIGTSGDEQYF | TRBV11-1 | many | TRBD2 | TRBJ2-7
TGCAGTGCTGAGGGCAGGGCGGGAGCAAGCGATAAGGAGACCCAGTACTTC | CSAEGRAGASDKETQYF | TRBV20-1 | NA | TRBD2 | TRBJ2-5
TGTGCCAGCTCACCGAGGACTGGGACCCGAAACACTGAAGCTTTCTTT | CASSPRTGTRNTEAFF | TRBV18 | NA | NA | TRBJ1-1